The 17 T cell receptor beta chains listed next were all sequenced from one sample in a study of blood T cells in healthy people across ages. For the second PCR, which ran for about 6 to 11 cycles, a sample-barcoded 5' primer and a J-beta primer mix were used. One entry per CDR3 protein results from TCRdb running MiXCR on the 5' RACE reads. Of about 580,000 distinct CDR3 sequences in the sample, 40% to 55% were seen once. The sample comprised blood. Receptor source: a man older than 75 in good health.

This clonotype was detected a few times. This chain links TRBV20-1 with TRBJ2-1; 11 nucleotides agree with TRBD2. The CDR3 length is 17 residues. Germline V gives CDR1 DFQATT, CDR2 SNEGSKA (reference sequence). With V trimmed by 4 bases and J by 7 bases, 15 bases remained unmatched. CDR3 sequence reads: CSATRGGFASGRNEQFF. The DNA of the CDR3 is TGCAGTGCTACCCGGGGAGGGTTTGCTAGCGGGAGGAATGAGCAGTTCTTC.

The CDR3 DNA sequence: TGCGCCAGCAGCTTGGACACGACAGGGACCGGGGAGCTGTTTTTT. This gives the protein CASSLDTTGTGELFF. The V and J genes are TRBV5-1 and TRBJ2-2; 7 positions match TRBD1. The CDR3 is 15 amino acids. The trim removed 0 bases at V and 5 bases at J, leaving 4 bases unmatched. In germline, CDR1 is SGHRS, CDR2 YFSETQ.

V is TRBV7-2 and J is TRBJ2-1; possibly TRBD1 or TRBD2 for D (5 bases each). The germline gives CDR1 SGHTA, CDR2 FQGNSA. The CDR3 length is 13 residues. V lost 4 bases to trimming and J lost 8 bases, with 12 bases between them. CDR3 in amino acids: CASSSSRGDEQFF. CDR3 nucleotides: TGTGCCAGCAGCTCCTCCCGAGGGGATGAGCAGTTCTTC.

The chain links TRBV4-3 to TRBJ2-6; no clear D. Germline CDR1 and CDR2: LGHNA and YSLEER. The CDR3 spans 17 residues. V gave up 1 base and J gave up 0 bases, with 10 bases separating them. The CDR3 loop reads CASSQAFGDSGANVLTF. In nucleotides, the CDR3 is TGCGCCAGCAGCCAAGCCTTTGGAGACTCTGGGGCCAACGTCCTGACTTTC.

This clonotype was recorded a few times. The chain joins TRBV12-3 or TRBV12-4 to TRBJ2-1; tentative D call: TRBD1 (6 bases). V lost 6 bases and J lost 0, with 12 bases in between. The CDR3 extends over 15 amino acids. CDR3 sequence reads: CASRGRQASYNEQFF. In DNA, the CDR3 is TGTGCCAGCAGGGGGAGACAGGCCTCCTACAATGAGCAGTTCTTC.

V usage is TRBV11-2 and J usage is TRBJ2-3, with D perhaps TRBD1 or TRBD2 (5 bases each). This CDR3 has 14 residues. V dropped 5 bases and J dropped 0 bases, with 9 bases sitting between them. Germline CDR1 SGHAT, CDR2 FQNNGV. The CDR3 loop is CASSRDASTDTQYF. The CDR3 DNA reads as TGTGCCAGCAGCCGGGACGCTAGCACAGATACGCAGTATTTT.

The sample holds many counts of this clonotype. This rearrangement joins TRBV10-3 to TRBJ2-5; maybe TRBD2 (5 bases). Trimming pared 2 bases from V and 1 base from J, leaving 5 bases between. Germline V CDR1 and CDR2: ENHRY, SYGVKD. The CDR3 totals 13 residues. CDR3 in DNA: TGTGCCATCAGTGAGGGACTCCAAGAGACCCAGTACTTC. Protein: CAISEGLQETQYF.

About this clonotype itself: This may be a read error, as it is one base from a much larger clone. The V call is TRBV7-9, the J call TRBJ2-4; 7 bases fit TRBD2. Germline V gives CDR1 SEHNR, CDR2 FQNEAQ (reference sequence). Unmatched junction bases numbered 8, after V lost 5 bases and J lost 13 bases. This CDR3 is 12 amino acids long. This CDR3 reads CASSRGGPEQYF. The CDR3 DNA sequence: TGTGCCAGCAGCAGGGGAGGGCCGGAGCAGTACTTC.

This chain joins TRBV20-1 and TRBJ2-7, with TRBD2 matching over 10 bases. V was clipped by 4 bases and J by 2 bases; unmatched bases: 8. Germline assignment: CDR1 DFQATT and CDR2 SNEGSKA (reference sequence). The CDR3 is 15 residues long. CDR3 DNA sequence: TGCAGTGCTAAGATCCCCCTAGCGGGAGCCTACGAGCAGTACTTC. This translates into CSAKIPLAGAYEQYF.

Concerning this clonotype itself: A much larger clone lies one base from this, so it may be a read error. The chain uses TRBV6-6 and TRBJ1-1; D gene unclear. The CDR3 spans 13 residues. Germline CDR1 is MNHNY and CDR2 is SVGAGI (reference sequence). Trimming took off 3 bases at V and 6 bases at J, with 11 bases between the two ends. CDR3 DNA sequence: TGTGCCAGCAGTTATGCCCCCGACGCTGAAGCTTTCTTT. Residues: CASSYAPDAEAFF.

This clonotype was counted ten times or more. This chain joins TRBV6-6 and TRBJ2-7, with 9 bases aligning to TRBD1. In germline, CDR1 is MNHNY, CDR2 SVGAGI (reference sequence). CDR3 size: 15 residues. Unmatched junction bases numbered 6, after V lost 4 bases and J lost 2 bases. In DNA, the CDR3 is TGTGCCAGCAGTTCCTACGGGACAGGGCCCTACGAGCAGTACTTC. Translating it yields CASSSYGTGPYEQYF.

This clonotype was observed many times. The CDR3 DNA reads TGTGCCAGCAGCCCCCACACAGATACGCAGTATTTT. It codes for CASSPHTDTQYF. The rearrangement links TRBV7-2 to TRBJ2-3; D is uncertain. Germline V gives CDR1 SGHTA, CDR2 FQGNSA. V was pared by 5 bases and J by 2 bases, with 5 bases between. The CDR3 covers 12 residues.

In this sample, this clonotype turned up once. The rearrangement links TRBV6-6 to TRBJ1-1; D not resolved. The ends were cut back, 2 bases at V and 5 bases at J, with 9 bases in the middle. Germline V gene sequence: CDR1 MNHNY, CDR2 SVGAGI (reference sequence). The CDR3 extends over 13 amino acids. This CDR3 is CASSYIGETEAFF. CDR3 DNA sequence: TGTGCCAGCAGTTACATCGGGGAAACTGAAGCTTTCTTT.

Details on this clonotype: Relative to the germline gene, one junction end is altered; a read error may explain this. The V gene is TRBV6-2 or TRBV6-3, the J gene TRBJ2-1; 10 nucleotides align to TRBD1. This CDR3 comprises 15 residues. Germline V CDR1 and CDR2: MNHEY, SVGEGT. The CDR3 protein is CASSYGQGDYDEQFF. CDR3 sequence (DNA): TGTGCCAGCAGTTACGGACAGGGGGACTACGATGAGCAGTTCTTC.

V is TRBV2 and J is TRBJ1-2; D may be TRBD1 (6 bases). This CDR3 comprises 14 residues. CDR1 is SNHLY and CDR2 is FYNNEI in the germline V gene. V lost 7 bases to trimming and J lost 7 bases, with 19 bases between them. CDR3 in amino acids: CASTDRGASGGYTF. The DNA for the CDR3 is TGTGCCAGCACCGATCGGGGGGCCTCGGGTGGCTACACCTTC.

The CDR3 spells CASSDGVSGGTQYF. The CDR3 bases are TGTGCCAGCAGTGACGGGGTATCCGGCGGGACCCAGTACTTC. The chain joins TRBV6-6 to TRBJ2-5; possible D gene TRBD2, 5 bases. V dropped 5 bases and J dropped 7 bases, with 17 bases sitting between them. The CDR3 consists of 14 residues. Germline CDR1 MNHNY, CDR2 SVGAGI (reference sequence).

J is TRBJ1-1 and V is TRBV29-1; a weak D match, TRBD1 (5 bases). In germline, CDR1 is SQVTM, CDR2 ANQGSEA. The CDR3 runs 12 residues. V lost 7 bases, J lost 2 bases, and 11 bases lay in between. The CDR3 DNA is TGCAGCGCAACAAGGGACAACACTGAAGCTTTCTTT. It encodes CSATRDNTEAFF.